These T cell receptor beta chains were read from a single sample in a study of cytomegalovirus exposure and HLA in healthy donors. Clones were sequenced by immunoSEQ multiplex PCR, and TCRdb holds only the in-frame ones, with some missing. The data show about 150,000 clones, around three quarters seen once. Sequenced input: PBMCs. The source of these receptors is a man aged 35 to 55 in good health and CMV-seronegative. The CDR3 runs from the conserved cysteine through the conserved F or W. Each record gives: CDR3 length, J gene, V gene, CDR3 protein.

18,TRBJ1-5,TRBV27,CASSLVGTGVYSNQPQHF
14,TRBJ2-2,TRBV19,CASRTARGAGELFF
14,TRBJ2-7,TRBV5-1,CASSLGGSSYEQYF
13,TRBJ1-2,TRBV5-1,CASSLDRGRNDTF
16,TRBJ2-2,TRBV5-1,CASSPLTGTNTGELFF
11,TRBJ1-2,TRBV29-1,CSARQGYGYTF
14,TRBJ2-7,TRBV4-1,CASSQGQDLLKQYF
15,TRBJ2-2,TRBV28,CASTDFNANTGELFF
17,TRBJ1-5,TRBV6-1,CASSVRRTGFPDQPQHF
13,TRBJ2-1,TRBV6-5,CASSPGGGNEQFF
14,TRBJ1-1,TRBV10-3,CAISESQGYTEAFF
17,TRBJ2-1,TRBV4-2,CASSQEWEGLERNEQFF
15,TRBJ2-7,TRBV6-6,CASSLERREGHEQYF
13,TRBJ1-2,TRBV27,CASSLDRGLGYTF
14,TRBJ2-5,TRBV29-1,CSVGGSGGQETQYF
16,TRBJ2-7,TRBV11-2,CASSRTGLAGWREQYF
15,TRBJ1-5,TRBV27,CASRGTGRGNQPQHF
16,TRBJ2-7,TRBV5-1,CASSLTLAGGAYEQYF
15,TRBJ1-1,TRBV7-9,CSSTTKQGMNTEAFF
15,TRBJ1-5,TRBV19,CASRRGHASNQPQHF
13,TRBJ2-1,TRBV18,CASSPASGNEQFF
15,TRBJ2-7,TRBV28,CASSSHSGSRYEQYF
13,TRBJ1-4,TRBV7-9,CSSSLLGGEKLFF
16,TRBJ2-1,TRBV5-1,CASSLGGQGLPNEQFF
15,TRBJ2-1,TRBV6-5,CASSPATGGRHEQFF
16,TRBJ1-5,TRBV19,CASSIGAAYSNQPQHF
18,TRBJ1-1,TRBV6-1,CASSVPRTGAESDTEAFF
15,TRBJ2-2,TRBV19,CASRGIAGATGELFF
13,TRBJ2-1,TRBV7-3,CASSPLISVEQFF
15,TRBJ1-4,TRBV9,CASSPGQRIGEKLFF
15,TRBJ1-3,TRBV9,CASSEQGVAGNTIYF
17,TRBJ2-2,TRBV5-1,CASSEATGASVGGELFF
14,TRBJ2-3,TRBV27,CATSSGSSGDTQYF
13,TRBJ2-1,TRBV5-1,CASTGDSYNEQFF
16,TRBJ2-7,TRBV9,CASSVDGTSGTYEQYF
14,TRBJ2-5,TRBV19,CASSPGTGKETQYF
16,TRBJ1-5,TRBV6-1,CASSEAVGQGNQPQHF
16,TRBJ1-5,TRBV6-1,CASSDVAGGGNQPQHF
13,TRBJ2-7,TRBV7-8,CASSLGGGHEQYF
16,TRBJ2-1,TRBV11-2,CASSLGGGRRHNEQFF
13,TRBJ2-1,TRBV29-1,CSVERGTGNEQFF
17,TRBJ1-1,TRBV28,CASSLLGQGGRVTEAFF
15,TRBJ1-2,TRBV28,CASRNPTGGTYGYTF
15,TRBJ2-1,TRBV5-1,CASSLADRVYNEQFF
14,TRBJ2-7,TRBV11-1,CASSSPGTAYEQYF
15,TRBJ2-7,TRBV4-1,CASSPGATATYEQYF
17,TRBJ1-3,TRBV13,CASSLAGMGLSGNTIYF
16,TRBJ2-3,TRBV30,CAWSVQLAGNTDTQYF
19,TRBJ2-1,TRBV4-2,CASSQDVEGRGVSYNEQFF